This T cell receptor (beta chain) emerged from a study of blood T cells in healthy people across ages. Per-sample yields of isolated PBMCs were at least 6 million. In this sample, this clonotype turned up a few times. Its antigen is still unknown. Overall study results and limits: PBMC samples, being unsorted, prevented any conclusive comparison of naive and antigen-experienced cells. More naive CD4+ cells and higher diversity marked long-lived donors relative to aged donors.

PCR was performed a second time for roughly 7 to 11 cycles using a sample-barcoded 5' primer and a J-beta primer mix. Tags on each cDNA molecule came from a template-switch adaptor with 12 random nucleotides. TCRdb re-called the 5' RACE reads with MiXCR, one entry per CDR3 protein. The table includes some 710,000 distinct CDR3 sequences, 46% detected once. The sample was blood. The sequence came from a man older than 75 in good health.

CDR3 in amino acids: CSAGRGTGAYNEQFF. CDR3 in DNA: TGCAGTGCTGGAAGGGGAACAGGCGCCTACAATGAGCAGTTCTTC. V and J are TRBV20-1 and TRBJ2-1; TRBD1 might be the D (5 bases). There are 15 residues in the CDR3. V was cut by 5 bases and J by 2 bases, with 16 bases left in between. Per the germline V gene, CDR1 is DFQATT and CDR2 is SNEGSKA (reference sequence).